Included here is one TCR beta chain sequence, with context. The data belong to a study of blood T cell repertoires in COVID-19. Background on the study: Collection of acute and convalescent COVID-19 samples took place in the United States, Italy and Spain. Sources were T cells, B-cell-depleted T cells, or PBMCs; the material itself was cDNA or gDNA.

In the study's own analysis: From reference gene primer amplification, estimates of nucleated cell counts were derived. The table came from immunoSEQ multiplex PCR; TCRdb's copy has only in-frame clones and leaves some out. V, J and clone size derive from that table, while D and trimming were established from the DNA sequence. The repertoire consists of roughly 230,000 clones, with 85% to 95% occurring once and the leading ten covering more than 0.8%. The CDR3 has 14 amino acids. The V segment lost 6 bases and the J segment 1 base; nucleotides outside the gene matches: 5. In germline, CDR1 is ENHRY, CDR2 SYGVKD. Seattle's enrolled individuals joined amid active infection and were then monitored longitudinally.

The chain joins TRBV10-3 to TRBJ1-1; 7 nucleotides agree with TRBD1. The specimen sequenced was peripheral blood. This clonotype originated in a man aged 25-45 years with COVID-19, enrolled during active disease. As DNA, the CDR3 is TGTGCCATCAGACCCGGGACAGAGAACACTGAAGCTTTCTTT. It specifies CAIRPGTENTEAFF.